This T cell receptor beta chain was recorded in a study of blood T cells in healthy people across ages. Study results and caveats: Leaving the PBMCs unsorted stopped any conclusive comparison of naive versus antigen-experienced cells.

Alongside a J-beta primer mix, a sample-barcoded 5' primer served in a second PCR lasting about 7 to 12 cycles. TCRdb independently ran MiXCR on the 5' RACE reads; one entry per CDR3 protein. The sample shows approximately 800,000 distinct CDR3 sequences, about 37% of them seen only once. The germline V gene has CDR1 MGHRA and CDR2 YSYEKL. This CDR3 region has 16 residues. The trim removed 1 base at V and 3 bases at J, leaving 7 bases unmatched. This clonotype was seen more than once but under ten times. What it binds is unknown. This TCR came from a man aged 18 to 35 in good health. J is TRBJ2-3 and V is TRBV4-1; 7 bases line up with TRBD2. Sequenced input: blood. The CDR3 loop reads CASSQAGLAETDTQYF. The CDR3 DNA reads as TGCGCCAGCAGCCAAGCGGGCCTAGCGGAGACAGATACGCAGTATTTT.